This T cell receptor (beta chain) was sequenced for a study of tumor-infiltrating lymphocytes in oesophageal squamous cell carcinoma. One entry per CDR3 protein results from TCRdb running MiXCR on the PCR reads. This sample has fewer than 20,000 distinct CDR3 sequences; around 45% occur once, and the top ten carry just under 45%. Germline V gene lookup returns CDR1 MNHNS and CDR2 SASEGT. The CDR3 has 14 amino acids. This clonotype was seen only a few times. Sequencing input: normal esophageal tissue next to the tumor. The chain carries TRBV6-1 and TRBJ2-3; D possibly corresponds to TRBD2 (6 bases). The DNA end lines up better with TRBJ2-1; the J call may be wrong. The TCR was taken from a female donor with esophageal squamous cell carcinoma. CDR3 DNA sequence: TGTGCCAGCAGTGATGGAGGGTACGGCAATGAGCAGTTCTTC. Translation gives CASSDGGYGNEQFF.